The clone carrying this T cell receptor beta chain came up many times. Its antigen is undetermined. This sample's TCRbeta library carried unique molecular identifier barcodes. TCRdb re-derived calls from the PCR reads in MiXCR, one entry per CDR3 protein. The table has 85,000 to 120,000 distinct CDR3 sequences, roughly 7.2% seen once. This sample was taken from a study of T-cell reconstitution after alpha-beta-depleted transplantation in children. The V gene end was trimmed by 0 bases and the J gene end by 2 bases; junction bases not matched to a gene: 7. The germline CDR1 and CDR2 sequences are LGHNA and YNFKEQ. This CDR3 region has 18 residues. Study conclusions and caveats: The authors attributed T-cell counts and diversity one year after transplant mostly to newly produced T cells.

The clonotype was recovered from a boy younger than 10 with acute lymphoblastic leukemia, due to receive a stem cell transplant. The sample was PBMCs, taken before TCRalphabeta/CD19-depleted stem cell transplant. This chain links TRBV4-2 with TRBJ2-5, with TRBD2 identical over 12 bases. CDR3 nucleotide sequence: TGTGCCAGCAGCCAAGATGGTGCTAGCGGGGGGGGGCAAGAGACCCAGTACTTC. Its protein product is CASSQDGASGGGQETQYF.